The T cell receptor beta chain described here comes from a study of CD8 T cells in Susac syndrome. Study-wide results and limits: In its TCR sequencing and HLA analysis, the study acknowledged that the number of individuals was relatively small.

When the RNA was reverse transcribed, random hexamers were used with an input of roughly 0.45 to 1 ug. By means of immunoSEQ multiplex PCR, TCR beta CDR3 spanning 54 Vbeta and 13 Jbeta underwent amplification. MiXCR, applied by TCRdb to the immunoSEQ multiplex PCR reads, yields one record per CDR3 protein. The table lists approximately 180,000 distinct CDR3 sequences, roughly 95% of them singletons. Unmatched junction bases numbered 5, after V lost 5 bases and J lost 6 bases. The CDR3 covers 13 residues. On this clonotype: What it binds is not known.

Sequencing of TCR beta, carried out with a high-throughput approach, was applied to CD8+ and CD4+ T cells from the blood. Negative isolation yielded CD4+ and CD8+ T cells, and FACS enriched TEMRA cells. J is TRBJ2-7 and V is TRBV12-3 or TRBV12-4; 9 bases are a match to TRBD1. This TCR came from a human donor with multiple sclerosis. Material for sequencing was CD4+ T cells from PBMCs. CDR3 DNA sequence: TGTGCCAGCAGTACAGGGGGCATGGGCGAGCAGTACTTC. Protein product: CASSTGGMGEQYF.